The 14 T cell receptor beta chains presented below share a single source sample, sequenced in a study of shared clonotypes between healthy human individuals. Data came from immunoSEQ multiplex PCR; TCRdb stores just in-frame clones and leaves some out. The sample lists millions of clones; less than 95% were seen once. Only CD45RO-negative cells positively selected for CCR7 counted as naive CD8 cells, so terminally differentiated effector memory CD45RA+ cells were excluded. Sequencing was carried out using naive CD8+ T cells sorted from blood. The receptors derive from a man aged 18 to 29 in good health.

The rearrangement links TRBV19 to TRBJ2-3; TRBD2 matches at 8 bases. V gave up 7 bases and J gave up 5 bases; unmatched junction bases: 5. In germline, CDR1 is LNHDA, CDR2 SQIVND (reference sequence). This CDR3 spans 13 amino acids. The chain's CDR3 is CASTPAGGDTQYF. CDR3 sequence (DNA): TGTGCCAGTACCCCGGCGGGAGGAGATACGCAGTATTTT.

The CDR3 bases are TGTGCCAGCTCACCACCGGTGGGGTACAATGAGCAGTTCTTC. As protein: CASSPPVGYNEQFF. The V and J genes are TRBV18 and TRBJ2-1; D gene unclear. CDR3 size: 14 residues. V was trimmed by 0 bases and J by 4 bases, leaving 7 bases between them. In germline, CDR1 is KGHSH, CDR2 LQKENI.

The rearrangement joins TRBV6-5 to TRBJ1-2; 9 nucleotides match TRBD1. The CDR3 contains 16 residues. Germline V gene data show CDR1 as MNHEY and CDR2 as SVGAGI. V dropped 0 bases and J dropped 4; count of bases not matched to a gene: 6. This chain's CDR3 is CASSYSGTGYSYGYTF. The CDR3 DNA reads TGTGCCAGCAGTTACTCCGGGACAGGGTACAGCTATGGCTACACCTTC.

J is TRBJ2-7 and V is TRBV10-2; 11 nucleotides match TRBD2. Germline assignment: CDR1 WSHSY and CDR2 SAAADI. V was clipped by 5 bases and J by 6 bases; unmatched bases: 3. This CDR3 contains 13 residues. Here the CDR3 reads CASSLGTSGEQYF. In nucleotides, the CDR3 is TGCGCCAGCAGTCTAGGGACTAGCGGCGAGCAGTACTTC.

This clone was observed a single time. The V call is TRBV27, the J call TRBJ1-5; a weak D match, TRBD1 (6 bases). CDR1 is MNHEY and CDR2 is SMNVEV in the germline V gene (reference sequence). The CDR3 has 15 amino acids. The V end lost 2 bases, the J end lost 3 bases, and 11 bases lay between the germline ends. This chain's CDR3 is CASSLHTGNNQPQHF. CDR3 coding DNA: TGTGCCAGCAGTTTACACACAGGGAACAATCAGCCCCAGCATTTT.

The rearrangement joins TRBV19 to TRBJ2-1; the D is unclear. Germline V lookup: CDR1 LNHDA, CDR2 SQIVND (reference sequence). V lost 6 bases to trimming and J lost 2 bases, with 5 bases between them. The CDR3 is 12 amino acids. The CDR3 loop reads CASSYPYNEQFF. CDR3 bases: TGTGCCAGTAGCTACCCCTACAATGAGCAGTTCTTC.

This clone was picked up one time. CDR3 sequence: CASSYRLAGYNEQFF. As DNA, the CDR3 is TGTGCCAGCAGCTATCGACTAGCGGGCTACAATGAGCAGTTCTTC. The chain uses TRBV11-3 and TRBJ2-1, with 10 positions matching TRBD2. The J segment lost 3 bases and the V segment lost 4 bases, leaving 3 bases of the junction unmatched. CDR1 and CDR2 from the germline V gene are SGHNT and YENEEA. The CDR3 length is 15 residues.

About this clone: Other DNA sequences in this sample translate to the same CDR3. The chain joins TRBV4-3 to TRBJ2-3; D gene uncertain. The CDR3 extends over 13 amino acids. Germline V lookup: CDR1 LGHNA, CDR2 YSLEER. The V and J ends lost 2 bases and 0 bases respectively, with 3 bases between them. Here the CDR3 reads CASSQTSTDTQYF. In DNA form, the CDR3 reads TGCGCCAGCAGCCAAACTAGCACAGATACGCAGTATTTT.

The J gene is TRBJ1-3, the V gene TRBV4-3; unclear D gene. This CDR3 has 15 residues. Trimming removed 1 base from V and 0 bases from J, with 7 bases in between. Germline V gene sequence: CDR1 LGHNA, CDR2 YSLEER. The CDR3 DNA follows: TGCGCCAGCAGCCAAGGAGTAAACTCTGGAAACACCATATATTTT. This codes for CASSQGVNSGNTIYF.

The chain is built from TRBV29-1 and TRBJ2-3, with 7 bases matching TRBD2. CDR1 is SQVTM, CDR2 ANQGSEA, per germline. There are 18 residues in the CDR3. The junction had 14 bases not matched to a gene; V was cut back by 0 bases and J by 2 bases. This chain's CDR3 is CSVEDPSGAGGYTDTQYF. The CDR3 DNA sequence: TGCAGCGTTGAAGATCCCTCCGGGGCCGGGGGGTACACAGATACGCAGTATTTT.

The V call is TRBV7-8, the J call TRBJ1-5, with D tentatively TRBD1 (5 bases). Germline V gene sequence: CDR1 SGHVS, CDR2 FQNEAQ. V was shortened by 0 bases and J by 3 bases, with 9 bases between the two germline ends. The CDR3 has 15 amino acids. In DNA, the CDR3 is TGTGCCAGCAGCTTAGCCTGGGACCACAATCAGCCCCAGCATTTT. This sequence encodes CASSLAWDHNQPQHF.

CDR3 region: CASSRDRGYNQPQHF. In DNA, the CDR3 is TGCGCCAGCAGTCGGGACAGGGGGTACAATCAGCCCCAGCATTTT. The rearrangement links TRBV4-1 to TRBJ1-5; TRBD1 agrees at 11 bases. Germline CDR1 is MGHRA and CDR2 is YSYEKL. The trim removed 6 bases at V and 3 bases at J, leaving 4 bases unmatched. CDR3 length: 15 amino acids.

V is TRBV27 and J is TRBJ2-7; no clear D. Trimming left V 0 bases short and J 1 base short, with 7 bases between. The CDR3 contains 14 residues. The germline V gene has CDR1 MNHEY and CDR2 SMNVEV (reference sequence). The CDR3 nucleotides are TGTGCCAGCAGTTTATCGTCTCCTTCCTACGAGCAGTACTTC. Its protein is CASSLSSPSYEQYF.

The chain couples TRBV6-1 to TRBJ1-1; D gene ambiguous. CDR1 and CDR2 (germline): MNHNS, SASEGT. Between the trimmed V and J ends, which lost 0 bases and 0 bases, there was a span of 2 bases. The CDR3 runs 13 residues. The CDR3 nucleotides read TGTGCCAGCAGTGAAGCGGTGAACACTGAAGCTTTCTTT. The encoded protein is CASSEAVNTEAFF.